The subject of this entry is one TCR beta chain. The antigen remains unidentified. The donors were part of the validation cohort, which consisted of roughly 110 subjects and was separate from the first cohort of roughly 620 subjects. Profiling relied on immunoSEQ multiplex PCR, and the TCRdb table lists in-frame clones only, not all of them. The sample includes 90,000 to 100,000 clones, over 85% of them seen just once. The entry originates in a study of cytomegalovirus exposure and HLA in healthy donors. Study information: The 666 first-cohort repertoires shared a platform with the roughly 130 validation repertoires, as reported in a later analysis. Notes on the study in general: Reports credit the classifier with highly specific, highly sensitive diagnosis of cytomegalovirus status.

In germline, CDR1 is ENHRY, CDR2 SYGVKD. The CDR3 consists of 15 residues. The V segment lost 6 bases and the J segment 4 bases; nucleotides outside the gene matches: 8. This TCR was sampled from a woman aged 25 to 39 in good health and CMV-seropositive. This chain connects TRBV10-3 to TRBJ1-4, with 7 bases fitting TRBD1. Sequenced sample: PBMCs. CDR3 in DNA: TGTGCCATCAGCCGCGGGACAGCCAGTAATGAAAAACTGTTTTTT. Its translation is CAISRGTASNEKLFF.